This is a list of T cell receptor beta chains from one sample in a study of regulatory T cells in long-lasting Graves disease. MiXCR was run by TCRdb on the multiplex PCR reads, yielding one entry per CDR3 protein. The sample has under 250,000 distinct CDR3 sequences, around a fifth seen once. The same data also contributed to another study, on T cells in Graves' hyperthyroidism and ophthalmopathy.

Sequences were derived from peripheral blood mononuclear cells (PBMCs), sampled at new diagnosis, from a patient treated with antithyroid drugs. These receptors came from a woman in her twenties or thirties with Graves disease. The conserved cysteine and the conserved F or W are not part of the CDR3 here. The order of the fields is clone size, D gene, V gene, J gene, CDR3 protein. The D gene is left open where the match is weak. Some rows have no size entry. The others give once, few or many, or a class for an expanded clone.

many	-	TRBV14	TRBJ1-2	ASSPRTVSRGYT
few	TRBD1	TRBV28	TRBJ2-7	ASRAGTGGGTYEQY
many	-	TRBV28	TRBJ2-7	ASSLPRGFDSYEQY
many	-	TRBV2	TRBJ2-7	ASSGILWAEQY
many	-	TRBV29-1	TRBJ1-2	SVAGTGNYGYT
many	TRBD2	TRBV7-9	TRBJ2-1	ASSPRLAGYNEQF
many	TRBD2	TRBV15	TRBJ2-5	ATSSLAGEETQY
many	TRBD1	TRBV20-1	TRBJ2-7	SAPPGTGSYEQY
many	-	TRBV6-1	TRBJ1-2	ASSSGTVGYT
-	-	TRBV2	TRBJ2-7	ASREDGFSREQY